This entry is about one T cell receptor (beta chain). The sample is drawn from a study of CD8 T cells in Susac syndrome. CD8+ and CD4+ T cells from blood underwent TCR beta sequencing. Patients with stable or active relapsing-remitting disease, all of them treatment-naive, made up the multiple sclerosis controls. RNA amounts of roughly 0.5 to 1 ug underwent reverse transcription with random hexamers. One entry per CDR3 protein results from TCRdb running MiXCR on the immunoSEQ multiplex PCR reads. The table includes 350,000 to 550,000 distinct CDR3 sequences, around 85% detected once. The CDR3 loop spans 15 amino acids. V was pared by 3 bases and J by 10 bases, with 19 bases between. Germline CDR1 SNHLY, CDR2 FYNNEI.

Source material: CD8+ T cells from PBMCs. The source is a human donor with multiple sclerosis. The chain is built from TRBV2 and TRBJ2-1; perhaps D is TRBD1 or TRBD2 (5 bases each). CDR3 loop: CASSEGPGNRNEQFF. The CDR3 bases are TGTGCCAGCAGTGAGGGACCAGGGAATAGAAACGAGCAGTTCTTC.